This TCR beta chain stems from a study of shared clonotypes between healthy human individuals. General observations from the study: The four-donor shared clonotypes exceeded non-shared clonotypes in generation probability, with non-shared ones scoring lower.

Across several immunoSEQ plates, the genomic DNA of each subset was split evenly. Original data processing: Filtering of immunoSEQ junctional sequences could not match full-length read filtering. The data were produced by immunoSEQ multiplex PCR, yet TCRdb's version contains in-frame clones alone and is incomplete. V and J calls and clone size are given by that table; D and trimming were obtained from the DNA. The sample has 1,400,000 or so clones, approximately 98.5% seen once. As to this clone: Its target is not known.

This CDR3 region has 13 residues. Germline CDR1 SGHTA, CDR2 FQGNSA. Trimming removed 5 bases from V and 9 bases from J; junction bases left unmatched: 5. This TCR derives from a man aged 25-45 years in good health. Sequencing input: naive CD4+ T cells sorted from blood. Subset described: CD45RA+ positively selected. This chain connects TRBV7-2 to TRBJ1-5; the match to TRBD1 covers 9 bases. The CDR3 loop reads CASSDRGTPPQHF. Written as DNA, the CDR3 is TGTGCCAGCAGCGACAGGGGGACGCCGCCCCAGCATTTT. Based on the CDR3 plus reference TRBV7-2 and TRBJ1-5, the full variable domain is GAGVSQSPSNKVTEKGKDVELRCDPISGHTALYWYRQSLGQGLEFLIYFQGNSAPDKSGLPSDRFSAERTGGSVSTLTIQRTQQEDSAVYLCASSDRGTPPQHFGDGTRLSIL.